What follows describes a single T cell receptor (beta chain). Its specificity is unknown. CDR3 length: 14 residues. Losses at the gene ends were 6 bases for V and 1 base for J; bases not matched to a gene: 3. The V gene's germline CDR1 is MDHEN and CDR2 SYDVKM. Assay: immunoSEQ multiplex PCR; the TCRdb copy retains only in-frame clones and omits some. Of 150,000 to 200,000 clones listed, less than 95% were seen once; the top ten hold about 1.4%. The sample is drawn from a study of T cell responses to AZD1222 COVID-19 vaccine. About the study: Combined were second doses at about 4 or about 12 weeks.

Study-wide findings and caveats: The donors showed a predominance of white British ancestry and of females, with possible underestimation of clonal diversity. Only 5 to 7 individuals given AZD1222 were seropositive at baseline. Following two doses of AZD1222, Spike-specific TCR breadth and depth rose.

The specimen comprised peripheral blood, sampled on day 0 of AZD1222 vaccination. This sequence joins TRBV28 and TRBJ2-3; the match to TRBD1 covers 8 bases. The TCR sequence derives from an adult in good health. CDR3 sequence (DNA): TGTGCCAGCAGCCTGGACAGGGGCACAGATACGCAGTATTTT. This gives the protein CASSLDRGTDTQYF.